Listed here are 21 T cell receptor beta chains from one sample, sequenced in a study of shared clonotypes between healthy human individuals. The data were produced by immunoSEQ multiplex PCR, yet TCRdb's version contains in-frame clones alone and is incomplete. The table has some 2 million clones, roughly 96% seen once. Sequencing was done on a sample of naive CD4+ T cells sorted from blood. Described subset: CD45RA+ positively selected. The receptors shown here come from a young man in good health.

V is TRBV6-5 and J is TRBJ2-7, with TRBD2 matching 14 bases. This CDR3 spans 15 amino acids. V trimming: 4 bases; J trimming: 9 bases; junction bases outside the gene matches: 8. Germline-derived CDR1 and CDR2 are MNHEY and SVGAGI. CDR3 nucleotides: TGTGCCAGCAGTTCCAAGACTAGCGGGAGGGCCGTGCAGTACTTC. Translating it yields CASSSKTSGRAVQYF.

To note about this clone: Other DNA sequences in the same sample also yield this CDR3. The CDR3 loop is CASSFDRANTGELFF. CDR3 in DNA: TGCGCCAGCAGCTTTGATAGGGCGAACACCGGGGAGCTGTTTTTT. This chain connects TRBV5-1 to TRBJ2-2; no clear D gene. With 2 bases removed from V and 0 bases from J, the gap between germline ends came to 8 bases. The CDR3 has 15 residues. CDR1 and CDR2 (germline): SGHRS, YFSETQ.

The chain has TRBV2 and TRBJ2-3, with TRBD2 matching over 8 bases. V shed 7 bases and J 1 base; nucleotides not matched to a gene: 4. This CDR3 comprises 14 residues. Germline V gene data show CDR1 as SNHLY and CDR2 as FYNNEI. The CDR3 loop reads CASKISGGTDTQYF. CDR3 nucleotides: TGTGCCAGCAAGATTAGCGGGGGCACAGATACGCAGTATTTT.

This chain links TRBV9 with TRBJ1-4, with D hard to call. Germline V CDR1 and CDR2: SGDLS, YYNGEE. Between the trimmed V and J ends, which lost 0 bases and 7 bases, there was a span of 10 bases. CDR3 size: 14 residues. The CDR3 DNA reads TGTGCCAGCAGCGTAGGATACGGTGGTGAAAAACTGTTTTTT. Amino acids: CASSVGYGGEKLFF.

The V call is TRBV6-1, the J call TRBJ2-7; D might be TRBD2 (7 bases). The CDR3 consists of 15 residues. Deletions cut 4 bases from V and 7 bases from J, with 20 bases between. From germline, CDR1 is MNHNS and CDR2 SASEGT. CDR3 DNA: TGTGCCAGCAGTGCCGTTGGCGGGGGCCCGGGTGAGCAGTACTTC. It specifies CASSAVGGGPGEQYF.

The CDR3 sequence is CASSMEKIGTLGYTF. CDR3 in DNA: TGTGCCAGTAGTATGGAAAAGATCGGGACCCTTGGCTACACCTTC. The rearrangement links TRBV19 to TRBJ1-2, with D tentatively TRBD1 (5 bases). The germline V and J ends were trimmed by 3 bases and 7 bases, with 18 bases remaining between them. The germline gives CDR1 LNHDA, CDR2 SQIVND (reference sequence). The CDR3 consists of 15 residues.

The CDR3, as DNA: TGTGCCTGGAGTCTCAGGGGGGGCTACGGGGAGCTGTTTTTT. The encoded protein is CAWSLRGGYGELFF. The rearrangement uses TRBV30 and TRBJ2-2; D may match TRBD1 or TRBD2 (7 bases each). The CDR3 has 14 residues. The V gene's germline CDR1 is GTSNPN and CDR2 SVGIG (reference sequence). Trimming took off 2 bases at V and 7 bases at J, with 14 bases between the two ends. The whole variable domain, filled in from reference TRBV30 and TRBJ2-2, reads SQTIHQWPATLVQPVGSPLSLECTVEGTSNPNLYWYRQAAGRGLQLLFYSVGIGQISSEVPQNLSASRPQDRQFILSSKKLLLSDSGFYLCAWSLRGGYGELFFGEGSRLTVL.

Concerning this clone itself: The germline gene is not matched at one end of the junction; a read error may be the cause. The J gene is TRBJ1-6, the V gene TRBV6-1; D possibly corresponds to TRBD1 (6 bases). Germline CDR1 and CDR2: MNHNS and SASEGT. The CDR3 is 14 amino acids. CDR3 protein: CAAKQGLYNSPLHF. In nucleotides, the CDR3 is TGCGCGGCGAAGCAGGGGCTCTATAATTCACCCCTCCACTTT.

V and J are TRBV11-2 and TRBJ2-1; 12 positions match TRBD2. The CDR3 has 15 residues. V shed 4 bases and J 7 bases; nucleotides not matched to a gene: 5. CDR1 SGHAT and CDR2 FQNNGV come from the germline V gene. This CDR3 reads CASSSPTSGRNEQFF. As DNA, the CDR3 is TGTGCCAGCAGCTCTCCGACTAGCGGGAGAAATGAGCAGTTCTTC.

The chain recombines TRBV28 with TRBJ1-6, with 7 bases lining up with TRBD1. The CDR3 length is 16 residues. CDR1 is MDHEN, CDR2 SYDVKM, per germline. After removal of 4 bases from V and 7 bases from J, the junction contained 10 bases not matched to a gene. The CDR3 coding sequence is TGTGCCAGCAGTTCAACAGGGGAGCCAAAAAATTCACCCCTCCACTTT. Its translation: CASSSTGEPKNSPLHF.

The chain combines TRBV28 with TRBJ1-2; 7 nucleotides match TRBD1. CDR3 size: 14 residues. The germline gives CDR1 MDHEN, CDR2 SYDVKM. V lost 6 bases to trimming and J lost 6 bases; unmatched junction nucleotides: 10. CDR3: CASRPETGLDGYTF. DNA of the CDR3: TGTGCCAGCAGACCCGAGACAGGGCTTGATGGCTACACCTTC.

The CDR3 sequence: CASSPGLAGWGDTQYF. CDR3 nucleotides: TGTGCCAGCTCACCAGGACTAGCGGGATGGGGAGATACGCAGTATTTT. V usage is TRBV18 and J usage is TRBJ2-3; the match to TRBD2 covers 12 bases. CDR1 is KGHSH and CDR2 is LQKENI in the germline V gene. V gave up 2 bases and J gave up 5 bases; unmatched junction bases: 5. This CDR3 region has 16 residues.

The chain uses TRBV27 and TRBJ1-5; weak D call: TRBD1 (5 bases). Germline V gives CDR1 MNHEY, CDR2 SMNVEV (reference sequence). CDR3 length equals 13 residues. The V gene lost 6 bases and the J gene lost 6 bases, with 12 bases spanning the gap. CDR3 bases: TGTGCCAGCAGGACAGCTTTGAGTCAGCCCCAGCATTTT. It is translated as CASRTALSQPQHF.

The chain carries TRBV7-2 and TRBJ2-7, with no clear D. The germline gives CDR1 SGHTA, CDR2 FQGNSA. This CDR3 has 15 amino acids. The ends were cut back, 1 base at V and 2 bases at J, with 12 bases in the middle. For the CDR3, the DNA is TGTGCCAGCAGCTTAGTGCGACACCCGGCCTACGAGCAGTACTTC. It translates to CASSLVRHPAYEQYF.

The chain carries TRBV6-5 and TRBJ2-7; 7 bases match TRBD2. CDR1 is MNHEY and CDR2 is SVGAGI in the germline V gene. V shed 7 bases and J 2 bases; nucleotides not matched to a gene: 2. The CDR3 runs to 12 residues. The CDR3 reads CASKRGPYEQYF. CDR3 sequence (DNA): TGTGCCAGCAAGCGGGGACCCTACGAGCAGTACTTC.

The J gene is TRBJ2-3, the V gene TRBV6-5; 7 bases map to TRBD2. The CDR3 is 11 amino acids. With V trimmed by 10 bases and J by 6 bases, 4 bases remained unmatched. Germline CDR1 and CDR2: MNHEY and SVGAGI. CDR3 sequence: CAIKAGDTQYF. The CDR3 DNA reads as TGTGCCATAAAAGCGGGGGATACGCAGTATTTT.

The chain employs TRBV5-1 and TRBJ2-7, with 10 bases identical to TRBD2. CDR1 and CDR2 (germline): SGHRS, YFSETQ. The CDR3 covers 16 residues. J was trimmed by 5 bases and V by 0 bases; bases with no gene match: 8. CDR3 in DNA: TGCGCCAGCAGCTTGGTCCCTCTAGCGGGAGTAGACGAGCAGTACTTC. This gives the protein CASSLVPLAGVDEQYF.

The chain has TRBV5-1 and TRBJ1-4; possible D gene TRBD1, 6 bases. From germline, CDR1 is SGHRS and CDR2 YFSETQ. V was shortened by 4 bases and J by 1 base, with 11 bases between the two germline ends. The CDR3 spans 15 residues. CDR3 in DNA: TGCGCCAGCAGCGCGGGGACACTAACTAATGAAAAACTGTTTTTT. It is translated as CASSAGTLTNEKLFF.

Notes on this clone: This sample includes further DNA sequences coding for the same CDR3. This chain links TRBV29-1 with TRBJ2-7; D gene uncertain. Germline CDR1 is SQVTM and CDR2 is ANQGSEA. This CDR3 contains 12 residues. V was clipped by 4 bases and J by 2 bases, with 9 bases between them. This CDR3 is CSVAVGTYEQYF. DNA for the CDR3: TGCAGCGTTGCCGTTGGGACCTACGAGCAGTACTTC.

This chain connects TRBV19 to TRBJ2-7; weak D call: TRBD1 (6 bases). The germline V gene encodes CDR1 LNHDA and CDR2 SQIVND (reference sequence). The V end was cut by 1 base, the J end by 0 bases, with 10 bases between. This CDR3 comprises 15 residues. The CDR3 loop is CASSIGQAGSYEQYF. DNA for the CDR3: TGTGCCAGTAGTATAGGACAGGCCGGCTCCTACGAGCAGTACTTC.

The chain's CDR3 is CASSMGLGTEAFF. The DNA for the CDR3 is TGTGCCAGTAGTATGGGGTTGGGCACTGAAGCTTTCTTT. The genes are TRBV19 and TRBJ1-1; D is ambiguous. V was clipped by 3 bases and J by 4 bases, with 9 bases between them. This CDR3 has 13 amino acids. CDR1 and CDR2 from the germline V gene are LNHDA and SQIVND (reference sequence).